This T cell receptor (beta chain) was recorded in a study of cytomegalovirus exposure and HLA in healthy donors (dated by TCRdb to between 2016 and 2019). A note on the overall study: In an earlier analysis of roughly 500 of the donors, approximately 260 Gb of sequence data and roughly 100 million unique TCR beta sequences from about 190 million T cells were reported. A later genetic analysis took genome-wide SNP genotypes for about 55% of the roughly 670 donors and used that subset as a discovery cohort. Among some 400 genotyped donors of the cohort, an average of 235,054 unique TCR beta nucleotide sequences were sequenced per donor, roughly 18% of them non-productive. Typing coverage differed by locus: A, B, C, DRB1 and DQB1 were typed in roughly 629-640 donors, DQA1 in 500 to 550, DPA1 in over 600, and DPB1 in 450 to 480. Every discovery cohort repertoire had been produced on one sequencing platform. The later analysis used no new phenotypic data to find candidate immune exposures, relying instead on TCR beta sequences and their occurrence across donors. The study aimed to test whether signatures of past pathogen exposure could be identified by cataloging public T cell receptors. In addition to the first cohort of approximately 650 subjects, a separate validation cohort of approximately 120 different subjects was used. Of the 398 genotyped donors, roughly 80% fell in the genetic ancestry cluster associated with self-reported Caucasian donors. Because of strong linkage in the cohort, roughly five DR-DQ haplotypes were treated as single units for association and clustering. To study patterns of TCR occurrence, a later analysis re-analyzed previously published TCR beta repertoires from several hundred donors and added high-resolution HLA genotyping. An early release covering roughly 600 HLA-typed donors comprised about 290 gigabases of sequencing data and around 80 million unique TCR sequences. High-throughput TCR immunosequencing, statistical association of individual TCRs with disease status, and machine learning were combined to predict cytomegalovirus infection status. Donor age, sex, ethnicity and CMV serostatus were compiled together with the repertoire data. Using immunosequencing, the study profiled T cell repertoires from fewer than 850 subjects and related those repertoires to cytomegalovirus serostatus. To decide whether each TCR beta V gene segment behaved as functional or pseudogenic, an earlier analysis of 587 of the donors relied on high-throughput TCR beta sequencing. Class I and class II HLA loci were covered by the typing at four-digit resolution. Study-level results and caveats: Three of the identified cytomegalovirus-associated TCR beta chains were confirmed in vitro to be specific for cytomegalovirus antigens. In this cohort, only TCR beta chains were sequenced, and detectable features were limited by the absence of alpha or paired-chain data. HLA typing was unavailable for some donors at each locus, so association tests used only the typed subset. The study listed 150 to 200 TCR beta chains as associated with cytomegalovirus. In a later analysis, about 17,000 TCR beta sequences were associated with specific HLA alleles at a false discovery rate of 0.05. In an earlier analysis of some 500 of the donors, most TCR beta V segments were observed in productive rearrangements about 87% or about 30% of the time, broadly matching IMGT annotations. The sequencing pipeline was judged likely to have produced a cluster of highly shared sequence variants as a technical artifact. In both the original and validation cohorts, the classifier was reported to diagnose cytomegalovirus status with high specificity and sensitivity. According to a later analysis, most CMV-associated TCR beta chains appeared to be HLA-restricted, and the HLA associations seemed to be driven largely by CMV exposure. Most TCR sequences were seen in very few donors, while some public TCRs were found in many individuals. The earlier analysis of about 600 of the donors excluded some 15 rarely observed V segments, including chromosome 9 orphons, because counts were too low. Roughly uniform sequencing depth across donors was assumed in presence/absence analyses, although this assumption may not hold. In a later analysis, several top co-occurrence clusters were reported to appear linked to parvovirus B19, influenza, CMV and Epstein-Barr virus. A later analysis found that HLA-associated TCR beta chains were more clonally expanded and had lower generation probabilities than equally common non-associated chains. According to the authors, the approach could potentially be generalized to other disease states and immunological phenotypes. Because the 87-base-pair reads could not distinguish some IMGT-functional V segments, including TRBV6-2 and TRBV6-3, those segments were excluded. CMV serostatus was the only immune exposure information available for the cohort. When HLA alleles, especially DR and DQ, strongly co-occurred, attributing TCR associations to individual alleles was difficult. V-gene and J-gene trimming of TCR beta chains was associated with a missense DCLRE1C variant in a later genetic analysis, and the association was replicated in an independent cohort. Linkage disequilibrium might explain the correlated functional status among segregating V segments, but an unknown experimental factor could not be excluded. A later analysis found that TCR association rates varied across HLA loci, with DRB1 alleles showing the most associated TCRs and HLA-C alleles the fewest. A further reported finding was that TCR beta sequences accurately predicted the HLA-A and HLA-B alleles for most subjects in the first cohort. Compared with the roughly 670-donor mean, donors in an Asian-associated ancestry cluster had fewer N-insertions in productive TCRs, according to a later genetic analysis.

Library preparation employed the immunoSEQ multiplex PCR assay. The multiplex PCR relied on a mix of 60 forward primers for TCR Vbeta segments and 13 reverse primers for TCR Jbeta segments. A multiplex PCR assay on genomic DNA amplified the CDR3 region of rearranged TCR beta genes. The amplified TCR beta libraries were sequenced on the Illumina HiSeq System as 87-base-pair reads. Regarding the original processing steps: Across the 600 to 700 repertoires, a later analysis counted 80 million or so unique TCR beta chains, approximately 10 million of which were shared by at least two donors. Raw reads were error-corrected and collapsed into unique sequences with a nearest-neighbor algorithm that merged closely related sequences to remove PCR and sequencing errors. CDR3 sequences were aligned to IMGT reference sequences to assign V, D and J gene segments. For a sequence to be retained, a match of at least six nucleotides was required to both a V gene segment and a J gene segment. Rearrangements were called productive when the CDR3 lacked stop codons and stayed in frame with V and J; all others were non-productive. CDR3 was defined by IMGT convention, running from the second conserved V-encoded cysteine to the conserved J-encoded phenylalanine. The earlier analysis of about 640 of the donors excluded any sequence lacking an unambiguous match to a single V gene segment. In an earlier analysis of more than 500 of the donors, a V segment was called functional when productive rearrangements were above 56.7%, and segregating when the standard deviation between donors exceeded 5%. A statistical classification framework was built for diagnosing cytomegalovirus status from the catalog of TCR beta chain sequences. A later analysis assigned V and J genes by comparing TCR nucleotide sequences with IMGT/GENE-DB human TR gene sequences. The TCRdist pipeline was used in a later analysis to assign CDR3 sequences and most-parsimonious VDJ recombination scenarios. In a later analysis, every TCR beta chain was defined by the combination of its CDR3 amino acid sequence and its V-gene family, and reads without a unique V-gene family were dropped. As a way to deal with suspected cross-contamination and a sequencing artifact, a later analysis dropped nearly 600 nucleotide sequences that were highly shared and had low generation probability. In a later analysis, a clonal expansion index for each public chain was calculated from normalized within-repertoire ranks of inferred template counts. In a later analysis, generation probabilities were computed using a VDJ recombination model fitted to out-of-frame rearrangements, and the results were checked against IGoR. A later analysis scored TCR-TCR, TCR-HLA and TCR-CMV co-occurrence with hypergeometric tests, applying a repertoire-size bias correction to TCR pairs. A later analysis estimated false discovery rates by permuting HLA or CMV assignments 20 times. In a later analysis, co-occurring TCRs were grouped using DBSCAN, and TCRdist sequence similarity was added for clustering within HLA-allele-positive subsets. For co-occurrence clustering, repertoires with fewer than 30,000 or more than 120,000 public chains were excluded, along with a handful of repertoires with anomalous nucleotide sharing. TCRdb re-hosts the immuneACCESS table, in-frame sequences only. Its copies lack some clones; in the studies checked, an unresolved V gene accounts for under half of them, and the cause for the rest is not known. V and J calls and clone size are as listed in that table; D and trimming were resolved from the DNA. This sample is represented by some 150,000 clones; 70% of them were singletons. The ten biggest clones cover about 1.5% of the sample.

The junction shows trimming of 6 bases on V and 2 bases on J, and the gene matches do not reach 2 bases of it. Via the germline V gene, CDR1 is WSHSY and CDR2 SAAADI. The CDR3 runs 13 residues from the cysteine to the phenylalanine. This entry keeps only the CDR3 DNA: 39 bases, framed from base 1. The cohort consisted of hundreds of healthy bone marrow donors. All cohort members were sampled while nominally healthy, although unrecorded immune exposures were likely present. The donor was CMV seronegative and was included in the group of a few hundred seronegative cohort members. Each donor provided a peripheral blood sample, and peripheral blood mononuclear cells were used for TCR beta sequencing. The Qiagen DNeasy Blood Extraction Kit was used to extract genomic DNA from the blood cell samples. Worth noting for this clone: What this receptor recognizes is not known. Per-base qualities were not stored, and no clone one base away is much larger.

The clonotype was recovered from a woman in her twenties or thirties in good health and CMV-seronegative. Sample: PBMCs. In this chain, TRBV10-2 is recombined with TRBJ2-5; 8 bases in the middle match TRBD1. The base sequence is TGCGCCAGCAGCCGGGACAGGCAAGAGACCCAGTACTTC. Its product reads: CASSRDRQETQYF.